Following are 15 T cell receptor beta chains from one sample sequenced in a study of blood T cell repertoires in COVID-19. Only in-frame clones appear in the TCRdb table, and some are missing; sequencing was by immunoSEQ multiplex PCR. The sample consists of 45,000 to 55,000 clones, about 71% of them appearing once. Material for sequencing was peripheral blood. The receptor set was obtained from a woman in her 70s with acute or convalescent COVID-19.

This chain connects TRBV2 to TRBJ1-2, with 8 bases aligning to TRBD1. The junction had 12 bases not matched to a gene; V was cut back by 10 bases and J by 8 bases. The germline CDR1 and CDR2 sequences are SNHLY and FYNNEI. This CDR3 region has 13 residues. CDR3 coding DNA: TGTGCCACCGGAAGAGACAGGGGCGGCGGCTACACCTTC. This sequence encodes CATGRDRGGGYTF.

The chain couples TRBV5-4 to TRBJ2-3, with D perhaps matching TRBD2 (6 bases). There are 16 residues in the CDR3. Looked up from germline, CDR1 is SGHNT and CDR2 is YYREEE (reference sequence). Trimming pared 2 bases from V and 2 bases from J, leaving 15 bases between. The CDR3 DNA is TGTGCCAGCAGCTTAAACCGGGGGTCTAACACAGATACGCAGTATTTT. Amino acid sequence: CASSLNRGSNTDTQYF.

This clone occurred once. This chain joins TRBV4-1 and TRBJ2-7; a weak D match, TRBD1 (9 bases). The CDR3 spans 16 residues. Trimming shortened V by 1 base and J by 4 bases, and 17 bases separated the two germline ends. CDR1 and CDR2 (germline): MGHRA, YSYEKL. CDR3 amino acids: CASSQGRGDRAYEQYF. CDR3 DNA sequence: TGCGCCAGCAGCCAAGGGCGGGGGGACAGGGCATACGAGCAGTACTTC.

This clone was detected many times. As DNA, the CDR3 is TGTGCCAGCAGTGTAGCCGGGACTCGAAGTTCCTACGAGCAGTACTTC. Protein: CASSVAGTRSSYEQYF. This sequence joins TRBV2 and TRBJ2-7; D might be TRBD2 (6 bases). The CDR3 has 16 amino acids. The germline V gene encodes CDR1 SNHLY and CDR2 FYNNEI. V was cut by 4 bases and J by 1 base, with 17 bases left in between. The full variable domain, rest sourced from reference TRBV2 and TRBJ2-7, is EPEVTQTPSHQVTQMGQEVILRCVPISNHLYFYWYRQILGQKVEFLVSFYNNEISEKSEIFDDQFSVERPDGSNFTLKIRSTKLEDSAMYFCASSVAGTRSSYEQYFGPGTRLTVT.

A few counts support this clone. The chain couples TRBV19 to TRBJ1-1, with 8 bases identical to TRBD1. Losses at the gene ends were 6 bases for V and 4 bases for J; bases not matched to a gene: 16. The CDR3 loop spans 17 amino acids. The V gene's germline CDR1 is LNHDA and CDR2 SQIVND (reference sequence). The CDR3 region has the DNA TGTGCCAGTAGAAACTCGGGGGTGGACAGGGCCGGCACTGAAGCTTTCTTT. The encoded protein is CASRNSGVDRAGTEAFF.

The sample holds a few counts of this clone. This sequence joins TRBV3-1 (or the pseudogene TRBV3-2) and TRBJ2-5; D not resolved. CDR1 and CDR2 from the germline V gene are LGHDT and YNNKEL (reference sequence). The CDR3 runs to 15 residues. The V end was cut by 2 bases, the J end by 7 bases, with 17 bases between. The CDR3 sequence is CASSQRRFRLWTQYF. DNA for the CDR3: TGTGCCAGCAGCCAAAGGCGGTTCCGTTTGTGGACCCAGTACTTC.

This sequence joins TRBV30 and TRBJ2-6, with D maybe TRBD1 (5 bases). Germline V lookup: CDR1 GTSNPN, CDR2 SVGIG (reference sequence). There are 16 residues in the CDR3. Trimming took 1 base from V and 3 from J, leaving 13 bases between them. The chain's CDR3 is CAWSGGGLGGANVLTF. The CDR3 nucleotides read TGTGCCTGGAGTGGGGGCGGCCTGGGTGGGGCCAACGTCCTGACTTTC.

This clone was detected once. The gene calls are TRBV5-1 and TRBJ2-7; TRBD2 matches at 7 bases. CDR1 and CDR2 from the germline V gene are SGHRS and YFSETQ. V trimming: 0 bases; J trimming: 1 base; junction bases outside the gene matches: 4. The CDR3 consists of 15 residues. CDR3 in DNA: TGCGCCAGCAGCTTGGCGGGAGGACTATCCTACGAGCAGTACTTC. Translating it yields CASSLAGGLSYEQYF.

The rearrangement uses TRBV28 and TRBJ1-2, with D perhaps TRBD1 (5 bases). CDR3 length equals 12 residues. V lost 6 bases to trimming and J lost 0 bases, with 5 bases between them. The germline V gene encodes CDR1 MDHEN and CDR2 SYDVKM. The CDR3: CASRTANYGYTF. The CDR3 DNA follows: TGTGCCAGCAGGACAGCTAACTATGGCTACACCTTC.

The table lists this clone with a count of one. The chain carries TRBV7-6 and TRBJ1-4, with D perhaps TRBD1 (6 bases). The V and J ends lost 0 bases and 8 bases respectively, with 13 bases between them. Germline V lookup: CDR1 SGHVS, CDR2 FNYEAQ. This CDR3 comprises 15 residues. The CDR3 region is CASSLAQGLGEKLFF. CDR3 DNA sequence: TGTGCCAGCAGCTTAGCTCAGGGGTTAGGGGAAAAACTGTTTTTT.

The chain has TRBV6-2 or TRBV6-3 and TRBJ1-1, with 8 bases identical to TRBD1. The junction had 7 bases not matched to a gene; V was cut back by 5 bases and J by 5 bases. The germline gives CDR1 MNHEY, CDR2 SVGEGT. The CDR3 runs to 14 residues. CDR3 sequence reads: CASSPDRGRTEAFF. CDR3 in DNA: TGTGCCAGCAGTCCCGACAGGGGTCGAACTGAAGCTTTCTTT.

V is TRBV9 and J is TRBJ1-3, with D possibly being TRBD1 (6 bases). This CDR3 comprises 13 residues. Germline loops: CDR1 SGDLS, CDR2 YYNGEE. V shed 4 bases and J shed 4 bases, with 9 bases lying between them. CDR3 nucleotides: TGTGCCAGCAGCTCAGGGGTCGGAAACACCATATATTTT. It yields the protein CASSSGVGNTIYF.

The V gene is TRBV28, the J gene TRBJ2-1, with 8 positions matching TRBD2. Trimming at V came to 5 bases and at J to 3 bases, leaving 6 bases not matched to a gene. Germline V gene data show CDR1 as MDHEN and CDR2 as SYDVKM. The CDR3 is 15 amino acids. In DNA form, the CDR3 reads TGTGCCAGCAGTCCCAGCGGGAGTGGCTACAATGAGCAGTTCTTC. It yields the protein CASSPSGSGYNEQFF.

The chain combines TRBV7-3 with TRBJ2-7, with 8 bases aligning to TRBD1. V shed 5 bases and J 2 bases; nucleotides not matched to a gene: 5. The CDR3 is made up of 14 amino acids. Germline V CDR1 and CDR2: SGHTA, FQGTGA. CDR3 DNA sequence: TGTGCCAGCAGCCCCGGGACAGGAACCTACGAGCAGTACTTC. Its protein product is CASSPGTGTYEQYF.

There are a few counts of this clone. CDR3 DNA sequence: TGTGCCAGCAGCGTAGTGCCTAGCGGGAGTAAGCATGAGCAGTTCTTC. Protein sequence: CASSVVPSGSKHEQFF. This chain uses TRBV9 with TRBJ2-1; 10 nucleotides line up with TRBD2. Germline V gene data show CDR1 as SGDLS and CDR2 as YYNGEE. V dropped 0 bases and J dropped 8; count of bases not matched to a gene: 8. CDR3 length: 16 amino acids.